This T cell receptor beta chain was recorded in a study of T cells in Graves' hyperthyroidism and ophthalmopathy. Between the trimmed V and J ends, which lost 0 bases and 5 bases, there was a span of 6 bases. The CDR3 runs 12 residues. Germline lookup yields CDR1 SGHRS and CDR2 YFSETQ. This clonotype showed up many times. There were TCR beta CDR3 regions amplified from RNA transcripts. Carried out on the TCR CDR3, a first-round RT-PCR used the HTBI primer set. TCRdb recomputed calls from the multiplex PCR reads with MiXCR, one row per CDR3 protein. The table lists around 600,000 distinct CDR3 sequences, approximately 14% of them singletons.

The origin of this receptor is a woman younger than 35 with Graves' ophthalmopathy. The V call is TRBV5-1, the J call TRBJ2-7; D unclear. The sequenced sample consisted of blood. The CDR3 coding sequence is TGCGCCAGCAGCTTGGACGGAGACGAGCAGTACTTC. This translates into CASSLDGDEQYF.